These 32 T cell receptor beta chains share one sample of origin, sequenced in a study of T cell responses to AZD1222 COVID-19 vaccine. TCRdb's copy holds only in-frame clones and misses some; the assay was immunoSEQ multiplex PCR. The data show 100,000 to 150,000 clones, 70% to 90% seen once. Sample: peripheral blood, taken 28 days after the second AZD1222 dose. The receptors originated from an adult who received the AZD1222 COVID-19 vaccine.

The chain employs TRBV4-3 and TRBJ1-2; 7 bases are shared with TRBD1. The V and J ends lost 0 bases and 2 bases, in that order; junction bases with no gene match: 3. Germline assignment: CDR1 LGHNA and CDR2 YSLEER. The CDR3 length is 15 residues. In nucleotides, the CDR3 is TGCGCCAGCAGCCAAGAGGACAGGAAAAACTATGGCTACACCTTC. This gives the protein CASSQEDRKNYGYTF.

The chain couples TRBV20-1 to TRBJ1-1; D is undetermined. Germline assignment: CDR1 DFQATT and CDR2 SNEGSKA (reference sequence). V shed 6 bases and J shed 10 bases, with 15 bases lying between them. CDR3 length: 11 residues. The CDR3 bases are TGCAGTGCCACCGAAGGTTACGGAGCTTTCTTT. This gives the protein CSATEGYGAFF.

The genes are TRBV29-1 and TRBJ2-7; D is ambiguous. The ends were cut back, 3 bases at V and 2 bases at J, with 14 bases in the middle. Germline V lookup: CDR1 SQVTM, CDR2 ANQGSEA. There are 14 residues in the CDR3. As DNA, the CDR3 is TGCAGCGTTGATAGTGCGGACGGACCCTACGAGCAGTACTTC. Protein product: CSVDSADGPYEQYF.

The count of this clone is one. V usage is TRBV7-3 and J usage is TRBJ2-3; D is uncertain. V lost 5 bases and J 4 bases, leaving 13 bases between the germline ends. CDR3 length: 14 amino acids. The germline CDR1 and CDR2 sequences are SGHTA and FQGTGA. The CDR3 protein is CASSPLSHPDTQYF. The CDR3 DNA is TGTGCCAGCAGCCCCTTATCCCACCCAGATACGCAGTATTTT.

The chain has TRBV24-1 and TRBJ1-2; the D gene is possibly TRBD1 (5 bases). V lost 3 bases and J 2 bases, leaving 12 bases between the germline ends. Germline V lookup: CDR1 KGHDR, CDR2 SFDVKD. This CDR3 comprises 15 residues. The CDR3 protein is CATSDGQGINYGYTF. The CDR3 DNA sequence: TGTGCCACCAGTGATGGCCAGGGTATAAACTATGGCTACACCTTC.

CDR3 in DNA: TGCGCCAGCAGCTTGGGAGGGATGAACACTGAAGCTTTCTTT. Residues: CASSLGGMNTEAFF. This sequence joins TRBV5-1 and TRBJ1-1; D call uncertain. The CDR3 has 14 residues. Germline V gives CDR1 SGHRS, CDR2 YFSETQ. Trimming pared 0 bases from V and 0 bases from J, leaving 6 bases between.

The rearrangement links TRBV6-2 or TRBV6-3 to TRBJ1-5; unclear D gene. The germline V gene has CDR1 MNHEY and CDR2 SVGEGT. This CDR3 spans 13 amino acids. V lost 4 bases to trimming and J lost 4 bases, with 8 bases between them. This CDR3 is CASSWAENQPQHF. Written as DNA, the CDR3 is TGTGCCAGCAGTTGGGCGGAGAATCAGCCCCAGCATTTT.

This clone appeared a single time. V gene TRBV19 combines with J gene TRBJ1-2; D perhaps matches TRBD1 (5 bases). Trimming took off 5 bases at V and 4 bases at J, with 11 bases between the two ends. The CDR3 runs 13 residues. Germline CDR1 is LNHDA and CDR2 is SQIVND (reference sequence). CDR3 in DNA: TGTGCCAGTAGTCCCGACAGCTCCTATGGCTACACCTTC. Its protein product is CASSPDSSYGYTF. Based on the CDR3 plus reference TRBV19 and TRBJ1-2, the full variable domain is DGGITQSPKYLFRKEGQNVTLSCEQNLNHDAMYWYRQDPGQGLRLIYYSQIVNDFQKGDIAEGYSVSREKKESFPLTVTSAQKNPTAFYLCASSPDSSYGYTFGSGTRLTVV.

The chain combines TRBV9 with TRBJ2-1, with 13 bases identical to TRBD2. This CDR3 region has 16 residues. With 4 bases clipped from V and 5 bases from J, the junction kept 6 bases outside the gene matches. Germline V lookup: CDR1 SGDLS, CDR2 YYNGEE. Here the CDR3 DNA reads TGTGCCAGCAGCTACAGACTAGCGGGGGGCCACAATGAGCAGTTCTTC. It yields the protein CASSYRLAGGHNEQFF.

The genes are TRBV11-2 and TRBJ2-7; 7 nucleotides align to TRBD1. CDR3 length equals 16 residues. After removal of 4 bases from V and 0 bases from J, the junction contained 9 bases not matched to a gene. The germline CDR1 and CDR2 sequences are SGHAT and FQNNGV. CDR3 in amino acids: CASSSLGDSFSYEQYF. As DNA, the CDR3 is TGTGCCAGCAGCTCCCTTGGGGACAGCTTCTCCTACGAGCAGTACTTC.

Turning to this clone: A junction boundary mismatches the germline segment, possibly from a read error. This sequence joins TRBV15 and TRBJ1-5, with 9 bases aligning to TRBD1. This CDR3 has 15 amino acids. CDR1 is LNHNV and CDR2 is YYDKDF in the germline V gene (reference sequence). The CDR3 loop reads CATSRDRGSNQPQHF. The CDR3 nucleotides read TGTGCCACCAGCCGAGACAGGGGGAGTAATCAGCCCCAGCATTTT.

A few counts support this clone. V and J are TRBV6-2 or TRBV6-3 and TRBJ2-7, with 12 bases matching TRBD2. This CDR3 is 16 amino acids long. CDR1 and CDR2 from the germline V gene are MNHEY and SVGEGT. Losses at the gene ends were 5 bases for V and 4 bases for J; bases not matched to a gene: 9. CDR3 in DNA: TGTGCCAGCAGTCGGACTAGCGGGGAAGGAGGTTACGAGCAGTACTTC. Protein product: CASSRTSGEGGYEQYF.

The chain joins TRBV2 to TRBJ2-3; D remains ambiguous. CDR1 and CDR2 (germline): SNHLY, FYNNEI. This CDR3 has 16 residues. Trimming took off 2 bases at V and 0 bases at J, with 12 bases between the two ends. CDR3 in DNA: TGTGCCAGCAGTGAATTTGGCATATTTAGCACAGATACGCAGTATTTT. Translated: CASSEFGIFSTDTQYF.

As regards this clone: At one boundary the junction diverges from the germline segment, which might be a read error. The chain employs TRBV4-1 and TRBJ1-5, with D unresolved. Germline values: CDR1 MGHRA, CDR2 YSYEKL. The CDR3 extends over 17 amino acids. CDR3 nucleotides: TGCGCCAGCACCCAAGGCCTTAGAGGGAATAGCAATCAGCCCCAGCATTTT. This translates into CASTQGLRGNSNQPQHF.

This clone was detected once. This chain joins TRBV7-8 and TRBJ1-1; D call uncertain. Trimming took off 2 bases at V and 1 base at J, with 5 bases between the two ends. Germline CDR1 and CDR2: SGHVS and FQNEAQ. The CDR3 contains 13 residues. The CDR3 region is CASSLTGNTEAFF. CDR3 coding DNA: TGTGCCAGCAGCTTAACCGGGAACACTGAAGCTTTCTTT.

The chain combines TRBV7-6 with TRBJ2-1, with D perhaps TRBD2 (6 bases). Germline CDR1 reads SGHVS; CDR2 reads FNYEAQ. Trimming stripped 2 bases from V and 2 bases from J, with 22 bases between. The CDR3 is made up of 19 amino acids. The CDR3 sequence: CASSLRGTGLTDAYNEQFF. CDR3 nucleotides: TGTGCCAGCAGCTTAAGGGGAACAGGACTAACAGACGCCTACAATGAGCAGTTCTTC.

This chain uses TRBV6-5 with TRBJ1-5; no definite D call. The CDR3 length is 11 residues. Per the germline V gene, CDR1 is MNHEY and CDR2 is SVGAGI. V shed 8 bases and J shed 8 bases, with 10 bases lying between them. CDR3 bases: TGTGCCAGCGGGGATAAGGAGCCCCAGCATTTT. Its translation is CASGDKEPQHF.

The CDR3: CASTAAGTPADTQYF. In DNA form, the CDR3 reads TGTGCCAGTACAGCCGCGGGAACTCCCGCGGATACGCAGTATTTT. The chain carries TRBV19 and TRBJ2-3; D perhaps matches TRBD2 (6 bases). Germline V lookup: CDR1 LNHDA, CDR2 SQIVND (reference sequence). Trimming removed 7 bases at V and 6 bases at J, with 20 bases between. This CDR3 is built from 15 residues.

The chain couples TRBV9 to TRBJ2-1; D remains unclear. Germline V CDR1 and CDR2: SGDLS, YYNGEE. There are 12 residues in the CDR3. Trimming shortened V by 4 bases and J by 7 bases, and 9 bases separated the two germline ends. This CDR3 reads CASSFTLNEQFF. DNA for the CDR3: TGTGCCAGCAGCTTCACTCTTAATGAGCAGTTCTTC.

Written as DNA, the CDR3 is TGTGCCAGTAGTACCTTACCTTCCAGGGGGCAACCATGGATTACCACAGATACGCAGTATTTT. Translated, it gives CASSTLPSRGQPWITTDTQYF. The rearrangement joins TRBV19 to TRBJ2-3; TRBD1 aligns across 8 bases. Per the germline V gene, CDR1 is LNHDA and CDR2 is SQIVND (reference sequence). The trim removed 4 bases at V and 2 bases at J, leaving 23 bases unmatched. The CDR3 is 21 residues long.

This chain joins TRBV2 and TRBJ2-3, with D tentatively TRBD1 or TRBD2 (5 bases each). The CDR3 is 14 residues long. CDR1 SNHLY and CDR2 FYNNEI come from the germline V gene. Trimming cost V 5 bases and J 0 bases, with 9 bases left between them. CDR3 in amino acids: CASSRGDSTDTQYF. The DNA of the CDR3 is TGTGCCAGCAGTAGAGGGGATAGCACAGATACGCAGTATTTT.

V gene TRBV29-1 combines with J gene TRBJ1-1; TRBD1 agrees at 7 bases. V shed 6 bases and J 7 bases; nucleotides not matched to a gene: 8. The length of the CDR3 is 12 residues. Germline V gene sequence: CDR1 SQVTM, CDR2 ANQGSEA. This chain's CDR3 is CSVRRDSNEAFF. The DNA of the CDR3 is TGCAGCGTCCGCCGGGACAGTAATGAAGCTTTCTTT.

The gene calls are TRBV19 and TRBJ1-3; the D is unclear. Germline loops: CDR1 LNHDA, CDR2 SQIVND (reference sequence). The CDR3 runs to 14 residues. The V and J ends lost 1 base and 3 bases respectively, with 7 bases between them. The CDR3 here is CASSIGSGGNTIYF. DNA of the CDR3: TGTGCCAGTAGTATAGGATCCGGTGGAAACACCATATATTTT.

The chain carries TRBV30 and TRBJ1-5, with D unresolved. V lost 0 bases to trimming and J lost 5 bases, with 11 bases between them. The length of the CDR3 is 14 residues. The germline CDR1 and CDR2 sequences are GTSNPN and SVGIG (reference sequence). This CDR3 reads CAWSVSGSDQPQHF. CDR3 sequence (DNA): TGTGCCTGGAGTGTTAGCGGCTCGGATCAGCCCCAGCATTTT.

The chain carries TRBV18 and TRBJ2-3; maybe TRBD2 (6 bases). Germline CDR1 KGHSH, CDR2 LQKENI. The CDR3 runs 14 residues. The V and J ends lost 2 bases and 4 bases respectively, with 10 bases between them. DNA for the CDR3: TGTGCCAGCTCACCAGTGGGGGGTGCAGATACGCAGTATTTT. It encodes CASSPVGGADTQYF.

The chain joins TRBV11-3 to TRBJ2-1; D is uncertain. The CDR3 is 13 residues long. Looked up from germline, CDR1 is SGHNT and CDR2 is YENEEA. Trimming cost V 0 bases and J 15 bases, with 15 bases left between them. This chain's CDR3 is CASSLDQHGLAFF. CDR3 nucleotide sequence: TGTGCCAGCAGCTTAGATCAGCACGGGCTGGCGTTCTTC.

The chain recombines TRBV12-2 with TRBJ2-2; the table assigns TRBD1, which was not confirmed against the DNA. TRBV12-2 is listed as a pseudogene. The CDR3 is made up of 19 amino acids. Here the CDR3 DNA reads TGTGCAAGTCGCTCCGATCCGGGACAGGGGTTTTCGGACACCGGGGAGCTGTTTTTT. Translation gives CASRSDPGQGFSDTGELFF.

The V and J genes are TRBV18 and TRBJ1-1, with 8 bases fitting TRBD1. Unmatched junction bases numbered 16, after V lost 0 bases and J lost 1 base. This CDR3 has 20 amino acids. CDR1 is KGHSH, CDR2 LQKENI, per germline. DNA for the CDR3: TGTGCCAGCTCACCACCGGTCTTTCGGGGGACAGGCACCACGAACACTGAAGCTTTCTTT. This gives the protein CASSPPVFRGTGTTNTEAFF. The full variable domain, its missing parts supplied by reference TRBV18 and TRBJ1-1, is NAGVMQNPRHLVRRRGQEARLRCSPMKGHSHVYWYRQLPEEGLKFMVYLQKENIIDESGMPKERFSAEFPKEGPSILRIQQVVRGDSAAYFCASSPPVFRGTGTTNTEAFFGQGTRLTVV.

The rearrangement links TRBV11-3 to TRBJ2-1; 7 bases match TRBD1. This CDR3 contains 17 residues. V was clipped by 0 bases and J by 2 bases; unmatched bases: 7. Germline V gene lookup returns CDR1 SGHNT and CDR2 YENEEA. CDR3 amino acids: CASSLDRDSGTYNEQFF. The CDR3 DNA reads as TGTGCCAGCAGCTTAGACCGGGACAGCGGCACCTACAATGAGCAGTTCTTC.

The rearrangement links TRBV10-3 to TRBJ2-7; D may be TRBD1 (6 bases). Germline V gene sequence: CDR1 ENHRY, CDR2 SYGVKD. Trimming removed 4 bases from V and 2 bases from J, with 12 bases in between. This CDR3 spans 14 amino acids. The CDR3 loop is CAISGGQAPYEQYF. CDR3 bases: TGTGCCATCAGTGGGGGACAAGCGCCCTACGAGCAGTACTTC.

J is TRBJ2-3 and V is TRBV13; 8 nucleotides align to TRBD2. The CDR3 consists of 17 residues. CDR1 and CDR2 (germline): PRHDT, FYEKMQ (reference sequence). With 0 bases clipped from V and 1 base from J, the junction kept 6 bases outside the gene matches. The CDR3 protein is CASSLGASGSRTDTQYF. The CDR3 bases are TGTGCCAGCAGCTTAGGGGCTAGCGGGTCCCGCACAGATACGCAGTATTTT.

The chain employs TRBV5-5 and TRBJ1-1, with TRBD1 as a possible D gene (6 bases). The germline V gene has CDR1 SGHKS and CDR2 YYEKEE (reference sequence). The V end lost 4 bases, the J end lost 7 bases, and 20 bases lay between the germline ends. This CDR3 contains 15 residues. The CDR3, as DNA: TGTGCCAGCAGCAAAGGGGGGGTTGTGGTTAATGAAGCTTTCTTT. It is translated as CASSKGGVVVNEAFF.